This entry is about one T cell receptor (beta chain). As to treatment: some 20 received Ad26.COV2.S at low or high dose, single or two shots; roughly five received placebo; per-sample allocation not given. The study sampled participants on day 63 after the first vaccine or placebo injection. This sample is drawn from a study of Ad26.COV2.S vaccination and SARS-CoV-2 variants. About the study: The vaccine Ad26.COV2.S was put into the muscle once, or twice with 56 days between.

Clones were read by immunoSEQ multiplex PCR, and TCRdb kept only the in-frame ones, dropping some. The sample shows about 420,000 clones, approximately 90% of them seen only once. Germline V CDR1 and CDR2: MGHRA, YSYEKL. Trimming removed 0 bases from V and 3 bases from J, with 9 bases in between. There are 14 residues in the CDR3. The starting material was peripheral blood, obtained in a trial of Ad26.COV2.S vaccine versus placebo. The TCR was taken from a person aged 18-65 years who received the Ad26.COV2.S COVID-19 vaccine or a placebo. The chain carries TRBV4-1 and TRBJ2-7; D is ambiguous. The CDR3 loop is CASSQDRQDYEQYF. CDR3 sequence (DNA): TGCGCCAGCAGCCAAGATCGCCAGGACTACGAGCAGTACTTC.